Listed below are T cell receptor beta chains from one sample, sequenced in a study of T cells in narcolepsy. This table comes from immunoSEQ multiplex PCR, and its TCRdb copy is limited to in-frame clones, with some not included. The sample lists tens of thousands of clones, over 80% seen once, with around 3% in the top ten. Sequencing was carried out using CD45RA- memory CD4+ T cells from PBMCs. These receptors were taken from a human donor with narcolepsy. CDR3s include the opening cysteine and the closing phenylalanine or tryptophan. D genes are given only for firm matches. The size of a clone is reported for some rows only, either as once, few or many, or as a class for expanded clones.

d_call	j_call	v_call	clone_size	cdr3_aa
TRBD2	TRBJ2-1	TRBV5-1	NA	CASSWGLAGGTNEQFF
NA	TRBJ2-1	TRBV7-6	NA	CASSLRLGQQFF
NA	TRBJ1-6	TRBV2	NA	CASSEAPGLSPLHF
NA	TRBJ2-3	TRBV9	few	CASSVKLGNTQYF
NA	TRBJ2-2	TRBV29-1	NA	CSVEAGRGGRELFF
NA	TRBJ1-2	TRBV29-1	NA	CTSSMGPDYGYTF
NA	TRBJ1-3	TRBV4-1	NA	CASSQDPTSGTGNTIYF
NA	TRBJ2-2	TRBV11-2	NA	CASYRDNTGELFF
NA	TRBJ2-3	TRBV4-2	few	CASSQDLASSGAQYF
TRBD1	TRBJ1-2	TRBV11-2	NA	CASSLVRGTGEGYTF
NA	TRBJ1-1	TRBV6-5	few	CASWGFAEAFF
TRBD2	TRBJ2-1	TRBV2	NA	CASSTGGFGYNEQFF
TRBD1	TRBJ1-2	TRBV10-3	once	CAISGRGQDNYGYTF
NA	TRBJ1-3	TRBV5-4	NA	CASSATGGIGNTIYF
NA	TRBJ1-5	TRBV6-1	NA	CASSWDGDKPQHF
NA	TRBJ2-1	TRBV5-1	NA	CASSQSQGSYNEQFF
TRBD1	TRBJ1-2	TRBV10-1	NA	CASSEVPGQGARYYGYTF
TRBD1	TRBJ1-1	TRBV4-2	NA	CASSHPGQGGEAFF
NA	TRBJ1-1	TRBV19	NA	CASSPTIGNTEAFF
NA	TRBJ2-7	TRBV5-4	few	CASSQSQGYEQYF
NA	TRBJ1-6	TRBV28	once	CASSLLASPLHF
TRBD1	TRBJ1-1	TRBV5-4	NA	CASSYRDRAQNTEAFF
TRBD2	TRBJ2-3	TRBV9	NA	CASSVRLAGNTDTQYF
NA	TRBJ1-6	TRBV7-3	NA	CASSLGTDNSPLHF
NA	TRBJ2-1	TRBV21-1	NA	CASSKGGSSYNEQFF
NA	TRBJ2-1	TRBV11-2	NA	CASSLKGAFNNEQFF
TRBD1	TRBJ2-7	TRBV2	NA	CASRGGIYEQYF
NA	TRBJ1-4	TRBV18	NA	CASSASGEKLFF
NA	TRBJ1-2	TRBV6-5	NA	CASSYYREGYGYTF
TRBD1	TRBJ1-2	TRBV12-5	NA	CASGWDRGYGYTF